Sequencing of this T cell receptor beta chain was carried out in a study of PD-1 blockade in mismatch repair-deficient tumors. On the study more broadly: Enrolled about 2013-2016, patients had progressing, pretreated mismatch repair-deficient cancers of about a dozen types.

Mismatch repair deficiency was confirmed in all patients, by PCR or immunohistochemistry. TCR sequencing covered three patients who responded to pembrolizumab. As for this clone: Its antigen is still unknown.

Using immunoSEQ multiplex PCR, the repertoire was profiled, and TCRdb retains in-frame clones only, with some absent. The table lists around 52,000 clones, approximately 81% of them singletons. Overall study findings and caveats: Tumor-resident clones, often absent from pretreatment blood, expanded after pembrolizumab and then contracted.

V dropped 3 bases and J dropped 2; count of bases not matched to a gene: 10. This CDR3 is built from 16 residues. Germline V gene lookup returns CDR1 SGDLS and CDR2 YYNGEE. Sequencing was performed on peripheral blood, taken 20 weeks after starting pembrolizumab. This rearrangement joins TRBV9 to TRBJ2-7, with TRBD1 identical over 8 bases. The clonotype was recovered from an adult with mismatch repair-deficient cancer. For the CDR3, the DNA is TGTGCCAGCAGCGCAAATGGACAGGGCAAAACCTACGAGCAGTACTTC. This translates into CASSANGQGKTYEQYF.